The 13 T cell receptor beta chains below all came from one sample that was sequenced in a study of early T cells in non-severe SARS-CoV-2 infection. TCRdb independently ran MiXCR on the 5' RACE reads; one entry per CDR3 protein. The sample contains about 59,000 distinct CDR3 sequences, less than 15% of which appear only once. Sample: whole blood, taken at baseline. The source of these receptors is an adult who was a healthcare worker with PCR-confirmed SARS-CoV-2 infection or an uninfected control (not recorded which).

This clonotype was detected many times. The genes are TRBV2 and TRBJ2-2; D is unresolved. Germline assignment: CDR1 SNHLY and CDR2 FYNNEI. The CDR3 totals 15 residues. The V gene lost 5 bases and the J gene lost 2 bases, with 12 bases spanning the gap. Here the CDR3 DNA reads TGTGCCAGCAGTCCGACCGGAGAAAACACCGGGGAGCTGTTTTTT. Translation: CASSPTGENTGELFF. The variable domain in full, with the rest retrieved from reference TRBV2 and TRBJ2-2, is EPEVTQTPSHQVTQMGQEVILRCVPISNHLYFYWYRQILGQKVEFLVSFYNNEISEKSEIFDDQFSVERPDGSNFTLKIRSTKLEDSAMYFCASSPTGENTGELFFGEGSRLTVL.

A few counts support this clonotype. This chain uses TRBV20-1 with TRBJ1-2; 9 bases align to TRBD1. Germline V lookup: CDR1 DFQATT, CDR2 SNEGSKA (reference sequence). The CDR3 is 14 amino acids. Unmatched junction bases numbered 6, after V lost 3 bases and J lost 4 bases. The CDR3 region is CSASGTGRAYGYTF. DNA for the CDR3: TGCAGTGCTAGTGGGACAGGGAGGGCCTATGGCTACACCTTC.

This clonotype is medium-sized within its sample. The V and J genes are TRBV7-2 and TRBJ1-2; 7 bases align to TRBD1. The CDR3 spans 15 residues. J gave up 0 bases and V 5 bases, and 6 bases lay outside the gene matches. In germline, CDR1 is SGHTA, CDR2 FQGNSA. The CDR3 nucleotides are TGTGCCAGCAGCCCGCTAGGGGGCGCTAACTATGGCTACACCTTC. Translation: CASSPLGGANYGYTF.

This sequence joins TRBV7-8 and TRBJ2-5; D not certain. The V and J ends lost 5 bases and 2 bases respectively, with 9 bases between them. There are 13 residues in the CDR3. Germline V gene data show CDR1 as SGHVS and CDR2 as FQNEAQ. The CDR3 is CASSADGQETQYF. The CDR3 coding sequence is TGTGCCAGCAGCGCGGACGGACAAGAGACCCAGTACTTC.

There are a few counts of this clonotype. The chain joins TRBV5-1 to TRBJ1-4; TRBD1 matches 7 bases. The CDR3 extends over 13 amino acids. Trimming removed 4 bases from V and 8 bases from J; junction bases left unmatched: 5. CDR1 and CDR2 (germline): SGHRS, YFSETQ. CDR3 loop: CASSQGQTEKLFF. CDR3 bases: TGCGCCAGCAGCCAGGGACAGACCGAAAAACTGTTTTTT.

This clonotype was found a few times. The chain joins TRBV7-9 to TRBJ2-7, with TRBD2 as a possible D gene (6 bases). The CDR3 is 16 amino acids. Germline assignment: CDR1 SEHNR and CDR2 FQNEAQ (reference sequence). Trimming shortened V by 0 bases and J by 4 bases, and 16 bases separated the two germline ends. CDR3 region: CASSLAGASEGYEQYF. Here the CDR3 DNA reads TGTGCCAGCAGCTTAGCCGGGGCTTCGGAGGGTTACGAGCAGTACTTC.

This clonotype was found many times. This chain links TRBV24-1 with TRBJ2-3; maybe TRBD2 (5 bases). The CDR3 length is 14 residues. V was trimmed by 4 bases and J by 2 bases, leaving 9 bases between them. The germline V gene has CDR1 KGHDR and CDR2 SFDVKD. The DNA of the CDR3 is TGTGCCACCAGTGAACGGCGGGTCACAGATACGCAGTATTTT. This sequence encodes CATSERRVTDTQYF.

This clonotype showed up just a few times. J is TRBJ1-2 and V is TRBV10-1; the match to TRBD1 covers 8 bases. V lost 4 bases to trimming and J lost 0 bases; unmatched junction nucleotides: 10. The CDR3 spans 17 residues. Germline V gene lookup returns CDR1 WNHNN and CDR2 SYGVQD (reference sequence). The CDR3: CASSGIDRGVPNYGYTF. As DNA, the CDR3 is TGCGCCAGCAGTGGGATCGACAGGGGAGTTCCTAACTATGGCTACACCTTC.

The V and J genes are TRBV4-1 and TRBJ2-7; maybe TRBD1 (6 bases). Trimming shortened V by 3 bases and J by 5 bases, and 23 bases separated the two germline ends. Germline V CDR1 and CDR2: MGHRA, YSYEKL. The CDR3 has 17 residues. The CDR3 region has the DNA TGCGCCAGCAGCCATGAAACGTTGACACAGGGAAACCACGAGCAGTACTTC. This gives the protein CASSHETLTQGNHEQYF.

CDR3 amino acids: CASSASSLSSPLHF. CDR3 sequence (DNA): TGTGCCAGCAGCGCCTCGAGTCTTAGTTCACCCCTCCACTTT. The chain uses TRBV28 and TRBJ1-6; D gene ambiguous. This CDR3 has 14 residues. V dropped 6 bases and J dropped 9 bases, with 15 bases sitting between them. Germline lookup yields CDR1 MDHEN and CDR2 SYDVKM.

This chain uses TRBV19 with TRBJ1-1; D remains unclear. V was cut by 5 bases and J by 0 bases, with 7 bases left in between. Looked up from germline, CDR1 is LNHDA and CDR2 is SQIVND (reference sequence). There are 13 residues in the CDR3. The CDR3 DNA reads TGTGCCAGTAGTCCCGGGATGAACACTGAAGCTTTCTTT. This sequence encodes CASSPGMNTEAFF.

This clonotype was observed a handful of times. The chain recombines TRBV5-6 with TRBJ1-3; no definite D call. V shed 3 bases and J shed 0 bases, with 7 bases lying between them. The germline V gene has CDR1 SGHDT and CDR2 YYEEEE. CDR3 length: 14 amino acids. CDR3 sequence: CASSYRDSGNTIYF. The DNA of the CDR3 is TGTGCCAGCAGCTACCGGGACTCTGGAAACACCATATATTTT. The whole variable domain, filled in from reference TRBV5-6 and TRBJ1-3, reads DAGVTQSPTHLIKTRGQQVTLRCSPKSGHDTVSWYQQALGQGPQFIFQYYEEEERQRGNFPDRFSGHQFPNYSSELNVNALLLGDSALYLCASSYRDSGNTIYFGEGSWLTVV.

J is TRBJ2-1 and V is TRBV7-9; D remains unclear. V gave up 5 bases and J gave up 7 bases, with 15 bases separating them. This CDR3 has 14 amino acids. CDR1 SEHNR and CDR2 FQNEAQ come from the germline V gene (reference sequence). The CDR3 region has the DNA TGTGCCAGCAGCCCCTCAGGCAGGTGGAATGAGCAGTTCTTC. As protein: CASSPSGRWNEQFF.